The rows below give T cell receptor beta chains drawn from one sample of a study of T cell responses to AZD1222 COVID-19 vaccine. Assay: immunoSEQ multiplex PCR; the TCRdb copy retains only in-frame clones and omits some. In the table there are 95,000 to 110,000 clones, roughly 87% of which are singletons. The source was peripheral blood, collected on day 0 of AZD1222 vaccination. Source of these receptors: an adult in good health. Both conserved end residues are part of each CDR3. Each record gives: D gene, J gene, clone size, V gene, CDR3 protein, CDR3 DNA. D genes are given only for firm matches. For some rows the clone size is stated as once, few or many, or as a class when expanded; others skip it.

d_call: TRBD1; j_call: TRBJ2-7; clone_size: NA; v_call: TRBV2; cdr3_aa: CASSESGGSYEQYF; cdr3_nt: TGTGCCAGCAGTGAGTCAGGGGGCTCCTACGAGCAGTACTTC
d_call: NA; j_call: TRBJ2-5; clone_size: NA; v_call: TRBV27; cdr3_aa: CASSETLSELGETQYF; cdr3_nt: TGTGCCAGCAGCGAAACCCTCTCCGAGCTGGGGGAGACCCAGTACTTC
d_call: NA; j_call: TRBJ2-7; clone_size: NA; v_call: TRBV2; cdr3_aa: CASRDPTGGGVYEQYF; cdr3_nt: TGTGCCAGCAGGGATCCTACAGGGGGAGGGGTCTACGAGCAGTACTTC
d_call: NA; j_call: TRBJ1-2; clone_size: NA; v_call: TRBV5-5; cdr3_aa: CASSFGFESYGYTF; cdr3_nt: TGTGCCAGCAGCTTTGGTTTTGAGAGCTATGGCTACACCTTC
d_call: TRBD2; j_call: TRBJ2-1; clone_size: NA; v_call: TRBV18; cdr3_aa: CASSSAGVHSSYNEQFF; cdr3_nt: TGTGCCAGCTCCTCCGCGGGAGTCCATAGCTCCTACAATGAGCAGTTCTTC
d_call: NA; j_call: TRBJ1-1; clone_size: once; v_call: TRBV7-9; cdr3_aa: CASSLAVEGEAFF; cdr3_nt: TGTGCCAGCAGCTTAGCGGTGGAGGGTGAAGCTTTCTTT
d_call: TRBD2; j_call: TRBJ2-1; clone_size: NA; v_call: TRBV28; cdr3_aa: CASMNGGGEYNEQFF; cdr3_nt: TGTGCCAGCATGAACGGGGGGGGCGAGTACAATGAGCAGTTCTTC
d_call: TRBD2; j_call: TRBJ2-3; clone_size: NA; v_call: TRBV2; cdr3_aa: CARRRLAGDTQYF; cdr3_nt: TGTGCCAGGCGGAGACTAGCGGGGGATACGCAGTATTTT
d_call: NA; j_call: TRBJ2-7; clone_size: NA; v_call: TRBV4-1; cdr3_aa: CASSLTIAYEQYF; cdr3_nt: TGCGCCAGCAGCCTTACTATAGCCTACGAGCAGTACTTC
d_call: TRBD1; j_call: TRBJ2-7; clone_size: NA; v_call: TRBV7-9; cdr3_aa: CASSLGTGLNEQYF; cdr3_nt: TGTGCCAGCAGCTTAGGGACAGGGCTCAACGAGCAGTACTTC
d_call: TRBD2; j_call: TRBJ2-7; clone_size: NA; v_call: TRBV5-4; cdr3_aa: CASSLSASGAYEQYF; cdr3_nt: TGTGCCAGCAGCTTGTCCGCTAGCGGGGCCTACGAGCAGTACTTC
d_call: NA; j_call: TRBJ1-1; clone_size: NA; v_call: TRBV6-6; cdr3_aa: CASSYYRENTEAFF; cdr3_nt: TGTGCCAGCAGTTACTACAGGGAGAACACTGAAGCTTTCTTT
d_call: NA; j_call: TRBJ2-1; clone_size: NA; v_call: TRBV3-1/TRBV3-2; cdr3_aa: CASSQEGGRWDEQFF; cdr3_nt: TGTGCCAGCAGCCAAGAAGGGGGGAGATGGGATGAGCAGTTCTTC